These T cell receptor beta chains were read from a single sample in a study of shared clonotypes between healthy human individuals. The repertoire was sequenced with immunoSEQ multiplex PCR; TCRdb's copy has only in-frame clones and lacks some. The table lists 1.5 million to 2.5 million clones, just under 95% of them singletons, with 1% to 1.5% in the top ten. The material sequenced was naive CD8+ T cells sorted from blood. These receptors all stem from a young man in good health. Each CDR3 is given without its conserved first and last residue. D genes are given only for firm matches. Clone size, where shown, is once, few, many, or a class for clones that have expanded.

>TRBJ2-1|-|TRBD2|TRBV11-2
ASSSTSGVEQF
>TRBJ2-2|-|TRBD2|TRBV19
ASSYETSGTNTGELF
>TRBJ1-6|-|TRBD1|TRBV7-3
ASSLGTGYSPLH
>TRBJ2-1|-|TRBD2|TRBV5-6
ASSKTSGGYNEQF
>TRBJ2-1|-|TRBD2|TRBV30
ALLIAGGLFDEQF
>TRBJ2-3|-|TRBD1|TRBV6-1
ASRDRVTDTQY
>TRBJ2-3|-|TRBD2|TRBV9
ASSVAGHALADSTDTQY
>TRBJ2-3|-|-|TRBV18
ASSLQGGNTDTQY
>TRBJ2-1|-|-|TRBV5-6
ASSIRGRGYNEQF
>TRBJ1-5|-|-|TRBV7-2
ASSLVGFIRAGDQPQH
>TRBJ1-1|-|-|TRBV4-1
ASSPGSNTEAF
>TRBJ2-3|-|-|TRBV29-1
SARVPSDTQY
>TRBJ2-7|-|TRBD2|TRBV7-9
ASSLGTSGSVRDEQY
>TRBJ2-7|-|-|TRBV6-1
ASSEAPYYYEQY
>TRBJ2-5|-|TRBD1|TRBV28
ASSSEATGGETQY
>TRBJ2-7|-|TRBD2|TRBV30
AWSVHGLAYGQY
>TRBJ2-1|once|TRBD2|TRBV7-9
ASSSTSGGRF
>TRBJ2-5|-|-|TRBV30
AWSVGQLYQETQY
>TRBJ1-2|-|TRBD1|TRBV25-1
ASSEGGQGAYGYT
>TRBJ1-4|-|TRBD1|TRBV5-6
ASSFTRQGDEKLF
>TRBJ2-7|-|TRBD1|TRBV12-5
ASGLVHLGTATYEQY
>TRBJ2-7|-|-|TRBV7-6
ASSGAAGAGSYEQY
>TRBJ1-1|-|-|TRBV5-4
ASSLTQGNTEAF
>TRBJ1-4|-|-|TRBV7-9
ASSLGTGGAGSEKLF
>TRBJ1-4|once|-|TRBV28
ASSLAPPGTAEKLF
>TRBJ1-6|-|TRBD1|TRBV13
ASSPSGQHYNSPLH
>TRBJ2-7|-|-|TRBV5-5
ASSLHSPVASLYEQY
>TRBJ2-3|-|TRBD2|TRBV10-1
ASKTTSGGFTDTQY
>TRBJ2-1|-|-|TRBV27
ASSLTTTWVPSSYNEQF
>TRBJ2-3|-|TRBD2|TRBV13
ASSETSGGATDTQY
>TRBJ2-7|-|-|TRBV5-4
ASSLVQSSYEQY
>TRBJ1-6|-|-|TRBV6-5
ATRMEGNSPLH